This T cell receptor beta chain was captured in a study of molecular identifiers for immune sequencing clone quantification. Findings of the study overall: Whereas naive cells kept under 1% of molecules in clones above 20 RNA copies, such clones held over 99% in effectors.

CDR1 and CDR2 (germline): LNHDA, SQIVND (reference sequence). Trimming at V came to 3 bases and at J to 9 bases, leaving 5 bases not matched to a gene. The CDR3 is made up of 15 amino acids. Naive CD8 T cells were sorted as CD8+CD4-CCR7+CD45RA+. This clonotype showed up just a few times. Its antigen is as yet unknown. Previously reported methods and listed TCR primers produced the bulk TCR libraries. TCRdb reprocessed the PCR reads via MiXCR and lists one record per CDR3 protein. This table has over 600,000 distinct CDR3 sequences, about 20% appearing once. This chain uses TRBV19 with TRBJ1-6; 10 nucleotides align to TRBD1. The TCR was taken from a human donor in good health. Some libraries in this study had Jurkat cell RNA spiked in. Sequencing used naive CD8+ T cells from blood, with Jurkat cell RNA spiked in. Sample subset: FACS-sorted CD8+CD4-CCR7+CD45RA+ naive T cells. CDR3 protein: CASSIGTGVASPLHF. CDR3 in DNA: TGTGCCAGTAGTATTGGGACAGGGGTGGCTTCACCCCTCCACTTT.